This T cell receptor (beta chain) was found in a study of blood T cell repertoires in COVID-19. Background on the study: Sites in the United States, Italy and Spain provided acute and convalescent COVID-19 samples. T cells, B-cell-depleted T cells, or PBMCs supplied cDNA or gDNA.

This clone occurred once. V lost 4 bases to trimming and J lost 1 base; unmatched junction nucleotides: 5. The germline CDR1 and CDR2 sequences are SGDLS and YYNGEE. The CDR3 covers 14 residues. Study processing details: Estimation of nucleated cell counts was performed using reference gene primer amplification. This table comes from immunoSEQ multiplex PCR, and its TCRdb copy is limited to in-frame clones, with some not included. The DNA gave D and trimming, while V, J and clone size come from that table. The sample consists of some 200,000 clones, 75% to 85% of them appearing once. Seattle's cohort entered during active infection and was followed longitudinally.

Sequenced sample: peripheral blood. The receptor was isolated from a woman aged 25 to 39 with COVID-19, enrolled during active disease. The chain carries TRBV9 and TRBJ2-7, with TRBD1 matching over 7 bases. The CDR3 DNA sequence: TGTGCCAGCAGCACAAGACAGGGATCCTACGAGCAGTACTTC. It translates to CASSTRQGSYEQYF.